These 26 T cell receptor beta chains share one sample of origin, sequenced in a study of blood T cells in healthy people across ages. Combining a sample-barcoded 5' primer with a J-beta primer mix, a second PCR ran for roughly 7 to 12 cycles. TCRdb passed the 5' RACE reads through MiXCR, listing each CDR3 protein once. The sample carries some 800,000 distinct CDR3 sequences, approximately 48% recorded once. The sequenced material came from blood. The source of these receptors is a man in his sixties in good health.

This clonotype occurred a few times. Since a much larger clone is just one base distant, this may be a read error. CDR3: CASSLRGGQYF. CDR3 nucleotides: TGTGCCAGCAGCTTAAGGGGGGGGCAGTACTTC. The chain links TRBV7-2 to TRBJ2-7; possibly TRBD2 for D (7 bases). The CDR3 has 11 amino acids. Germline V gene lookup returns CDR1 SGHTA and CDR2 FQGNSA. V was trimmed by 2 bases and J by 9 bases, leaving 8 bases between them.

In its sample, this clonotype was seen a few times. CDR3 loop: CASKPMRQGASKKLFF. CDR3 sequence (DNA): TGTGCCAGCAAGCCCATGAGACAGGGGGCAAGTAAAAAACTGTTTTTT. This chain joins TRBV7-9 and TRBJ1-4; 10 bases map to TRBD1. The CDR3 totals 16 residues. Trimming at V came to 7 bases and at J to 9 bases, leaving 14 bases not matched to a gene. Per the germline V gene, CDR1 is SEHNR and CDR2 is FQNEAQ (reference sequence).

There are many counts of this clonotype. The chain links TRBV20-1 to TRBJ2-3; the match to TRBD2 covers 13 bases. Germline trimming cut 1 base from V and 4 bases from J; bases unmatched to any gene: 5. The CDR3 runs to 16 residues. Germline-derived CDR1 and CDR2 are DFQATT and SNEGSKA (reference sequence). The chain's CDR3 is CSARGLTSGGSDTQYF. Here the CDR3 DNA reads TGCAGTGCTAGAGGACTGACTAGCGGGGGGTCAGATACGCAGTATTTT.

The V gene is TRBV7-8, the J gene TRBJ2-5; tentatively, D is TRBD1 (6 bases). This CDR3 comprises 15 residues. Trimming left V 6 bases short and J 11 bases short, with 25 bases between. CDR1 and CDR2 from the germline V gene are SGHVS and FQNEAQ. The chain's CDR3 is CASRNQERWDNEQYF. DNA for the CDR3: TGTGCCAGCAGGAACCAAGAACGGTGGGACAATGAGCAGTACTTC.

CDR3 in DNA: TGCGCCAGCAGCCAAGATCTAAACGGGGAGCTGTTTTTT. This sequence encodes CASSQDLNGELFF. This chain connects TRBV4-3 to TRBJ2-2; D remains unclear. Per the germline V gene, CDR1 is LGHNA and CDR2 is YSLEER. Trimming shortened V by 0 bases and J by 7 bases, and 6 bases separated the two germline ends. The CDR3 has 13 amino acids.

The DNA of the CDR3 is TGTGCCAGCAGTGGGTCGGCCCCTTGGGCTTCGGAGACCCAGTACTTC. Protein product: CASSGSAPWASETQYF. V gene TRBV2 combines with J gene TRBJ2-5; D unclear. Germline V gene sequence: CDR1 SNHLY, CDR2 FYNNEI. This CDR3 is 16 amino acids long. The ends were cut back, 4 bases at V and 5 bases at J, with 20 bases in the middle.

There are a few counts of this clonotype. V and J are TRBV20-1 and TRBJ2-7; 9 bases line up with TRBD1. V was clipped by 1 base and J by 6 bases; unmatched bases: 7. Germline V lookup: CDR1 DFQATT, CDR2 SNEGSKA (reference sequence). The CDR3 has 14 amino acids. The CDR3 region is CSARVPGQGGEQYF. CDR3 nucleotide sequence: TGCAGTGCTAGAGTACCGGGACAGGGAGGCGAGCAGTACTTC.

This clonotype was picked up a small number of times. The genes are TRBV6-1 and TRBJ2-7; TRBD1 matches at 7 bases. The germline CDR1 and CDR2 sequences are MNHNS and SASEGT. CDR3 length equals 15 residues. V was pared by 6 bases and J by 0 bases, with 8 bases of the junction left unmatched. CDR3 protein: CASRKMGTASYEQYF. CDR3 in DNA: TGTGCCAGCAGGAAGATGGGGACAGCCTCCTACGAGCAGTACTTC.

This clonotype was recorded at least ten times. The J gene is TRBJ1-1, the V gene TRBV18, with TRBD1 as a possible D gene (6 bases). V lost 8 bases and J 1 base, leaving 11 bases between the germline ends. This CDR3 region has 13 residues. Germline V CDR1 and CDR2: KGHSH, LQKENI. The CDR3 sequence: CASSPRGNTEAFF. The CDR3 DNA reads as TGTGCCAGCAGCCCCAGGGGGAACACTGAAGCTTTCTTT. Using reference TRBV18 and TRBJ1-1 for the parts outside the CDR3, the full variable domain is NAGVMQNPRHLVRRRGQEARLRCSPMKGHSHVYWYRQLPEEGLKFMVYLQKENIIDESGMPKERFSAEFPKEGPSILRIQQVVRGDSAAYFCASSPRGNTEAFFGQGTRLTVV.

This chain connects TRBV6-5 to TRBJ1-1, with D unresolved. The germline V and J ends were trimmed by 7 bases and 4 bases, with 13 bases remaining between them. This CDR3 contains 13 residues. CDR1 and CDR2 (germline): MNHEY, SVGAGI. CDR3 in DNA: TGTGCCAGCACCCCGCGAGTTGGCACTGAAGCTTTCTTT. It codes for CASTPRVGTEAFF.

In its sample, this clonotype was seen a few times. This sequence joins TRBV18 and TRBJ2-5, with D maybe TRBD1 (6 bases). CDR1 KGHSH and CDR2 LQKENI come from the germline V gene. Trimming pared 5 bases from V and 5 bases from J, leaving 12 bases between. CDR3 length: 13 amino acids. The CDR3 region is CASSNQGIETQYF. The DNA for the CDR3 is TGTGCCAGCTCAAACCAGGGGATCGAGACCCAGTACTTC. Filled out from reference TRBV18 and TRBJ2-5, the complete variable domain reads NAGVMQNPRHLVRRRGQEARLRCSPMKGHSHVYWYRQLPEEGLKFMVYLQKENIIDESGMPKERFSAEFPKEGPSILRIQQVVRGDSAAYFCASSNQGIETQYFGPGTRLLVL.

The CDR3 region is CASSPGGRGTTEAFF. The CDR3 DNA reads TGTGCCAGCAGCCCCGGCGGCAGGGGAACCACTGAAGCTTTCTTT. The chain uses TRBV28 and TRBJ1-1, with a weak D call TRBD1 (6 bases). The CDR3 is 15 residues long. Looked up from germline, CDR1 is MDHEN and CDR2 is SYDVKM. The V and J ends lost 6 bases and 4 bases respectively, with 18 bases between them.

The chain uses TRBV10-3 and TRBJ2-3; possible D gene TRBD1, 5 bases. V was clipped by 3 bases and J by 5 bases, with 9 bases between them. The CDR3 is made up of 13 amino acids. CDR1 is ENHRY and CDR2 is SYGVKD in the germline V gene. The CDR3, as DNA: TGTGCCATCAGTGAAGGGGTAGGAGATACGCAGTATTTT. Its translation: CAISEGVGDTQYF.

The chain has TRBV4-3 and TRBJ2-1, with D possibly matching TRBD2 (5 bases). Trimming cost V 0 bases and J 13 bases, with 13 bases left between them. Germline assignment: CDR1 LGHNA and CDR2 YSLEER. This CDR3 has 13 residues. For the CDR3, the DNA is TGCGCCAGCAGCCAAGATCGAGGGATCGTTCAGTTCTTC. Residues: CASSQDRGIVQFF.

This rearrangement joins TRBV28 to TRBJ2-1; possibly TRBD1 for D (6 bases). The CDR3 sequence is 15 residues long. Looked up from germline, CDR1 is MDHEN and CDR2 is SYDVKM. The V gene lost 5 bases and the J gene lost 5 bases, with 16 bases spanning the gap. CDR3 in DNA: TGTGCCAGCAGTATACAGGGTATGCAAGACAATGAGCAGTTCTTC. Translating gives CASSIQGMQDNEQFF.

The CDR3 reads CSPASGGNQPQHF. As DNA, the CDR3 is TGCAGTCCGGCCAGCGGCGGCAATCAGCCCCAGCATTTT. This rearrangement joins TRBV20-1 to TRBJ1-5; D unresolved. CDR1 is DFQATT and CDR2 is SNEGSKA in the germline V gene (reference sequence). Trimming removed 8 bases from V and 2 bases from J, with 13 bases in between. The CDR3 has 13 amino acids.

The CDR3 region has the DNA TGTGCCAGCAGCGGGGGCGGGCCGGTCCTCCACTTT. This gives the protein CASSGGGPVLHF. The chain recombines TRBV9 with TRBJ1-6; TRBD1 is a possible D gene (5 bases). CDR3 size: 12 residues. Germline V lookup: CDR1 SGDLS, CDR2 YYNGEE. V lost 3 bases to trimming and J lost 15 bases, with 13 bases between them.

The chain couples TRBV27 to TRBJ2-4, with 9 bases identical to TRBD2. The trim removed 5 bases at V and 9 bases at J, leaving 11 bases unmatched. This CDR3 comprises 15 residues. Looked up from germline, CDR1 is MNHEY and CDR2 is SMNVEV (reference sequence). The CDR3: CASSPQSGGPGIQYF. CDR3 nucleotide sequence: TGTGCCAGCAGTCCACAGAGCGGGGGGCCAGGCATTCAGTACTTC.

This clonotype was recorded a few times. The V gene is TRBV3-1, the J gene TRBJ2-1, with 8 bases lining up with TRBD2. From germline, CDR1 is LGHDT and CDR2 YNNKEL (reference sequence). This CDR3 region has 16 residues. The V and J ends lost 4 bases and 5 bases, in that order; junction bases with no gene match: 10. The CDR3 reads CASSPRGRGADNEQFF. The CDR3 nucleotides are TGTGCCAGCAGCCCGCGTGGGCGGGGGGCCGACAATGAGCAGTTCTTC.

V gene TRBV4-3 combines with J gene TRBJ2-1, with unresolved D. With the DNA end fitting TRBJ2-7 better, the J assignment may be wrong. Germline CDR1 reads LGHNA; CDR2 reads YSLEER. The CDR3 spans 12 residues. The CDR3 spells CASSLQLGEQYF. The CDR3 nucleotides read TGCGCCAGCAGCCTGCAGTTGGGTGAGCAGTACTTC.

The chain recombines TRBV19 with TRBJ1-2; TRBD1 matches 8 bases. The CDR3 contains 15 residues. The germline gives CDR1 LNHDA, CDR2 SQIVND (reference sequence). V was pared by 8 bases and J by 4 bases, with 12 bases of the junction left unmatched. CDR3 loop: CASLPRTGWSYGYTF. The CDR3, as DNA: TGTGCCAGTCTTCCGAGGACAGGGTGGTCCTATGGCTACACCTTC.

The rearrangement links TRBV5-1 to TRBJ2-5, with 12 bases matching TRBD2. This CDR3 region has 19 residues. The junction had 13 bases not matched to a gene; V was cut back by 2 bases and J by 2 bases. Per germline, CDR1 SGHRS and CDR2 YFSETQ. For the CDR3, the DNA is TGCGCCAGCAGCTTCCGAGGACTAGCGGGGTTCCTTCTACAAGAGACCCAGTACTTC. As protein: CASSFRGLAGFLLQETQYF.

A few counts support this clonotype. The chain joins TRBV20-1 to TRBJ2-4, with 7 bases identical to TRBD1. This CDR3 has 19 residues. Germline V CDR1 and CDR2: DFQATT, SNEGSKA (reference sequence). The trim removed 0 bases at V and 0 bases at J, leaving 14 bases unmatched. The CDR3 loop is CSARDQSTGSFLAKNIQYF. CDR3 bases: TGCAGTGCTAGAGATCAGTCGACAGGGTCGTTTCTAGCCAAAAACATTCAGTACTTC.

V is TRBV7-9 and J is TRBJ1-6; D remains unclear. The CDR3 consists of 15 residues. CDR1 is SEHNR, CDR2 FQNEAQ, per germline (reference sequence). The ends were cut back, 5 bases at V and 8 bases at J, with 16 bases in the middle. In DNA, the CDR3 is TGTGCCAGCAGCCACCCGGAGTCGATTGATTCACCCCTCCACTTT. It yields the protein CASSHPESIDSPLHF. The full variable domain, in which reference TRBV7-9 and TRBJ1-6 provide the parts outside the CDR3, is DTGVSQNPRHKITKRGQNVTFRCDPISEHNRLYWYRQTLGQGPEFLTYFQNEAQLEKSRLLSDRFSAERPKGSFSTLEIQRTEQGDSAMYLCASSHPESIDSPLHFGNGTRLTVT.

This clonotype was counted ten times or more. The chain carries TRBV5-1 and TRBJ2-3; 9 positions agree with TRBD1. The germline V gene has CDR1 SGHRS and CDR2 YFSETQ. Trimming cost V 4 bases and J 3 bases; bases outside gene matches: 6. This CDR3 region has 15 residues. CDR3 loop: CASSPGQGRTDTQYF. The CDR3 DNA reads as TGCGCCAGCAGCCCAGGACAGGGGAGGACAGATACGCAGTATTTT.

This chain connects TRBV9 to TRBJ2-5, with D possibly being TRBD2 (6 bases). Near its end, the DNA agrees better with TRBJ2-7, so the J call may be wrong. The germline gives CDR1 SGDLS, CDR2 YYNGEE. The CDR3 has 13 amino acids. CDR3 protein: CASSVAAGNEQYF. The CDR3 DNA reads as TGTGCCAGCAGCGTAGCGGCGGGAAACGAGCAGTACTTC.